Following are 27 T cell receptor beta chains from one sample sequenced in a study of CD8 T cells in ankylosing spondylitis. TCRdb independently ran MiXCR on the 5' RACE reads; one entry per CDR3 protein. The sample yields roughly 130,000 distinct CDR3 sequences, about 6.5% seen once. Sequencing was done on a sample of blood, either unsorted or a sorted T cell fraction (not recorded which). The receptors stem from a male donor with ankylosing spondylitis or in good health (not recorded which).

This clonotype was seen ten or more times. The chain couples TRBV6-5 to TRBJ1-5, with a tentative D call TRBD1 (5 bases). Germline V gene data show CDR1 as MNHEY and CDR2 as SVGAGI. The CDR3 sequence is 12 residues long. V was clipped by 6 bases and J by 11 bases, with 14 bases between them. The CDR3 region is CASSDPYRTQHF. In nucleotides, the CDR3 is TGTGCCAGCAGCGACCCCTACAGGACCCAGCATTTT.

This clonotype has ten or more counts. The J gene is TRBJ2-4, the V gene TRBV4-1; TRBD2 is a possible D gene (6 bases). The CDR3 extends over 18 amino acids. V shed 0 bases and J shed 9 bases, with 24 bases lying between them. CDR1 and CDR2 from the germline V gene are MGHRA and YSYEKL. The CDR3 DNA reads TGCGCCAGCAGCCAAGATCGAGGGATAAGGACGGGGGTGGGCATTCAGTACTTC. Translating it yields CASSQDRGIRTGVGIQYF.

This clonotype was counted at least ten times. The chain couples TRBV5-1 to TRBJ2-7; D is perhaps TRBD1 (5 bases). The CDR3 contains 14 residues. V was pared by 0 bases and J by 2 bases, with 9 bases between. Germline V gene data show CDR1 as SGHRS and CDR2 as YFSETQ. The CDR3 nucleotides are TGCGCCAGCAGCTTGGGGACAAGCCCCTACGAGCAGTACTTC. Its translation: CASSLGTSPYEQYF.

This clonotype was seen ten or more times. J is TRBJ1-5 and V is TRBV20-1; 8 nucleotides agree with TRBD1. J lost 7 bases, V lost 0 bases, and 8 bases had no gene match. Per the germline V gene, CDR1 is DFQATT and CDR2 is SNEGSKA (reference sequence). The CDR3 consists of 15 residues. CDR3 sequence (DNA): TGCAGTGCTAGAGACTTGACAGGGGCGCCCCAGCCCCAGCATTTT. This encodes CSARDLTGAPQPQHF.

This clonotype was counted ten times or more. The chain carries TRBV5-1 and TRBJ1-1, with D tentatively TRBD1 (6 bases). CDR3 length equals 15 residues. The V and J ends lost 7 bases and 0 bases respectively, with 16 bases between them. Germline values: CDR1 SGHRS, CDR2 YFSETQ. CDR3 bases: TGCGCCAGCGGCCTTCTCGACAGGCTGAACACTGAAGCTTTCTTT. Protein sequence: CASGLLDRLNTEAFF.

This clonotype was seen repeatedly, ten times or more. The chain has TRBV5-1 and TRBJ2-3; 9 bases align to TRBD1. The CDR3 consists of 15 residues. Germline V gene lookup returns CDR1 SGHRS and CDR2 YFSETQ. Trimming took 4 bases from V and 4 from J; bases not matched to a gene: 7. For the CDR3, the DNA is TGCGCCAGCAGCCTAGGGACAGGGAGTGCAGATACGCAGTATTTT. The encoded protein is CASSLGTGSADTQYF.

This clonotype appeared many times. This rearrangement joins TRBV20-1 to TRBJ2-2; D not certain. This CDR3 is 13 amino acids long. The germline CDR1 and CDR2 sequences are DFQATT and SNEGSKA (reference sequence). V lost 0 bases to trimming and J lost 7 bases, with 9 bases between them. Here the CDR3 reads CSARDRKIGELFF. CDR3 DNA sequence: TGCAGTGCTAGAGATCGTAAGATCGGGGAGCTGTTTTTT.

This clonotype has a count of ten or more. The chain couples TRBV2 to TRBJ2-1; no firm D call. V lost 6 bases and J 9 bases, leaving 15 bases between the germline ends. Germline CDR1 is SNHLY and CDR2 is FYNNEI. The CDR3 contains 13 residues. CDR3 sequence: CASRTQQIGEQFF. Here the CDR3 DNA reads TGTGCCAGCAGGACCCAACAGATAGGTGAGCAGTTCTTC. The full variable domain, in which reference TRBV2 and TRBJ2-1 provide the parts outside the CDR3, is EPEVTQTPSHQVTQMGQEVILRCVPISNHLYFYWYRQILGQKVEFLVSFYNNEISEKSEIFDDQFSVERPDGSNFTLKIRSTKLEDSAMYFCASRTQQIGEQFFGPGTRLTVL.

This clonotype has ten or more counts. The chain combines TRBV5-1 with TRBJ2-3; D ambiguous. V lost 5 bases to trimming and J lost 3 bases, with 10 bases between them. This CDR3 has 13 residues. The germline CDR1 and CDR2 sequences are SGHRS and YFSETQ. The chain's CDR3 is CASSFSRTDTQYF. DNA of the CDR3: TGCGCCAGCAGTTTCAGCAGGACAGATACGCAGTATTTT.

The table lists this clonotype with many counts. This rearrangement joins TRBV24-1 to TRBJ2-5; the D gene is possibly TRBD1 (6 bases). The CDR3 has 13 residues. The germline V gene has CDR1 KGHDR and CDR2 SFDVKD. The V end lost 6 bases, the J end lost 4 bases, and 11 bases lay between the germline ends. The CDR3: CATSLQGLETQYF. The CDR3 region has the DNA TGTGCCACCAGTTTACAGGGTCTAGAGACCCAGTACTTC.

This clonotype was seen at least ten times. The CDR3 nucleotides read TGTGCCAGCAGTTCCCTCATGTGGTCCCCCTCTAAGGAGCAGTACTTC. This sequence encodes CASSSLMWSPSKEQYF. The rearrangement links TRBV7-2 to TRBJ2-7; the D is unclear. This CDR3 has 16 amino acids. CDR1 is SGHTA, CDR2 FQGNSA, per germline. V dropped 6 bases and J dropped 7 bases, with 25 bases sitting between them.

This clonotype was found many times. This chain joins TRBV14 and TRBJ1-2, with D possibly being TRBD1 (5 bases). Germline loops: CDR1 SGHDN, CDR2 FVKESK. The V end lost 3 bases, the J end lost 4 bases, and 15 bases lay between the germline ends. This CDR3 is built from 15 residues. The CDR3 loop reads CASSHDGAALYGYTF. In nucleotides, the CDR3 is TGTGCCAGCAGCCACGATGGGGCGGCCCTCTATGGCTACACCTTC.

As concerns this clonotype: Given a much more abundant clone one base away, this may be a read error. This likely comes from a read error, as the CDR3 has no conserved phenylalanine or tryptophan at its end. The chain has TRBV11-2 and TRBJ1-1; D gene ambiguous. The CDR3 extends over 15 amino acids. Germline lookup yields CDR1 SGHAT and CDR2 FQNNGV. V dropped 4 bases and J dropped 1 base, with 13 bases sitting between them. CDR3 DNA sequence: TGTGCCAGCAGCTATAGCGGAGGCCGGAACACTGAAGCTTTCTAT. Its translation is CASSYSGGRNTEAFY.

This clonotype was recorded many times. J is TRBJ2-1 and V is TRBV14; D call uncertain. V lost 0 bases and J 8 bases, leaving 8 bases between the germline ends. Germline CDR1 is SGHDN and CDR2 is FVKESK. The CDR3 is 13 amino acids. CDR3: CASSQDWVDEQFF. DNA of the CDR3: TGTGCCAGCAGCCAAGATTGGGTCGATGAGCAGTTCTTC.

This clonotype was picked up many times. The CDR3 DNA follows: TGCAGTGCTGATGTCGTAGCCAAAAACATTCAGTACTTC. Protein product: CSADVVAKNIQYF. The chain uses TRBV20-1 and TRBJ2-4, with D hard to call. The CDR3 totals 13 residues. Trimming removed 5 bases at V and 0 bases at J, with 8 bases between. Germline CDR1 is DFQATT and CDR2 is SNEGSKA (reference sequence).

This clonotype was picked up a small number of times. V usage is TRBV20-1 and J usage is TRBJ2-7; no firm D call. V lost 1 base and J 3 bases, leaving 10 bases between the germline ends. The germline V gene encodes CDR1 DFQATT and CDR2 SNEGSKA (reference sequence). This CDR3 region has 13 residues. This chain's CDR3 is CSARGSGYYEQYF. In DNA form, the CDR3 reads TGCAGTGCTAGAGGATCCGGATACTACGAGCAGTACTTC.

This clonotype was seen repeatedly, ten times or more. This chain joins TRBV20-1 and TRBJ2-6; 8 positions match TRBD1. The CDR3 runs to 16 residues. V trimming: 5 bases; J trimming: 1 base; junction bases outside the gene matches: 7. The germline V gene encodes CDR1 DFQATT and CDR2 SNEGSKA (reference sequence). DNA of the CDR3: TGCAGTGCTTCAGGACAGGGCTTATCTGGGGCCAACGTCCTGACTTTC. Its protein product is CSASGQGLSGANVLTF.

This clonotype was observed many times. The chain is built from TRBV7-2 and TRBJ2-7; 11 bases fit TRBD2. This CDR3 comprises 13 residues. CDR1 is SGHTA and CDR2 is FQGNSA in the germline V gene. V gave up 5 bases and J gave up 3 bases; unmatched junction bases: 0. CDR3 nucleotide sequence: TGTGCCAGCAGCACTAGCGGGAGCTACGAGCAGTACTTC. It specifies CASSTSGSYEQYF. Drawing the rest from reference TRBV7-2 and TRBJ2-7, the complete variable domain is GAGVSQSPSNKVTEKGKDVELRCDPISGHTALYWYRQSLGQGLEFLIYFQGNSAPDKSGLPSDRFSAERTGGSVSTLTIQRTQQEDSAVYLCASSTSGSYEQYFGPGTRLTVT.

This clonotype appeared many times. The V call is TRBV7-9, the J call TRBJ2-1; D ambiguous. The CDR3 is 14 residues long. Trimming stripped 2 bases from V and 3 bases from J, with 8 bases between. From germline, CDR1 is SEHNR and CDR2 FQNEAQ (reference sequence). CDR3 sequence (DNA): TGTGCCAGCAGCTTATTGGACGACTACAATGAGCAGTTCTTC. It codes for CASSLLDDYNEQFF.

The table lists this clonotype with many counts. The chain has TRBV7-3 and TRBJ1-1; D is possibly TRBD1 (5 bases). V gave up 4 bases and J gave up 1 base, with 13 bases separating them. The CDR3 has 15 residues. Germline-derived CDR1 and CDR2 are SGHTA and FQGTGA. CDR3 protein: CASSSFGTGNTEAFF. CDR3 sequence (DNA): TGTGCCAGCAGCTCATTCGGGACCGGGAACACTGAAGCTTTCTTT.

The table lists this clonotype with many counts. V gene TRBV29-1 combines with J gene TRBJ1-1, with TRBD1 as a possible D gene (5 bases). Between the trimmed V and J ends, which lost 6 bases and 4 bases, there was a span of 9 bases. Germline-derived CDR1 and CDR2 are SQVTM and ANQGSEA. This CDR3 region has 11 residues. The CDR3: CSVEGLTEAFF. In nucleotides, the CDR3 is TGCAGCGTCGAGGGGCTCACTGAAGCTTTCTTT.

This clonotype was recorded at least ten times. The chain couples TRBV20-1 to TRBJ2-5; 9 nucleotides agree with TRBD2. Germline V lookup: CDR1 DFQATT, CDR2 SNEGSKA (reference sequence). J lost 4 bases, V lost 4 bases, and 10 bases had no gene match. The CDR3 has 15 residues. The CDR3 DNA reads as TGCAGTGCTACCCTCTTAGCGGGAGTGGGAGAGACCCAGTACTTC. This gives the protein CSATLLAGVGETQYF.

Only a few counts were recorded for this clonotype. The V call is TRBV11-1, the J call TRBJ2-5, with a weak D call TRBD1 (6 bases). V dropped 11 bases and J dropped 5 bases, with 33 bases sitting between them. This CDR3 comprises 18 residues. Germline V CDR1 and CDR2: SGHAT, FQDESV (reference sequence). For the CDR3, the DNA is TGTGCCCTCTCCCCCCTCCTTGCACAGGGATTAATCGAGGAGACCCAGTACTTC. It translates to CALSPLLAQGLIEETQYF. The whole variable domain, remainder taken from reference TRBV11-1 and TRBJ2-5, is EAEVAQSPRYKITEKSQAVAFWCDPISGHATLYWYRQILGQGPELLVQFQDESVVDDSQLPKDRFSAERLKGVDSTLKIQPAELGDSAMYLCALSPLLAQGLIEETQYFGPGTRLLVL.

This clonotype has ten or more counts. The chain joins TRBV6-5 to TRBJ1-1; D is perhaps TRBD1 (6 bases). This CDR3 contains 15 residues. In germline, CDR1 is MNHEY, CDR2 SVGAGI. Trimming stripped 0 bases from V and 5 bases from J, with 13 bases between. CDR3 bases: TGTGCCAGCAGTTACTCGACAGGACTGAGGACTGAAGCTTTCTTT. Protein product: CASSYSTGLRTEAFF.

This clonotype has at least ten counts. V is TRBV3-1 and J is TRBJ1-5; a possible D gene is TRBD1 (5 bases). The CDR3 contains 16 residues. Germline V gene sequence: CDR1 LGHDT, CDR2 YNNKEL (reference sequence). V was cut by 0 bases and J by 0 bases, with 9 bases left in between. The CDR3 spells CASSQDGAASNQPQHF. The CDR3 coding sequence is TGTGCCAGCAGCCAAGATGGGGCAGCTAGCAATCAGCCCCAGCATTTT.

With respect to this clonotype: This may be a read error: a much more frequent sequence differs by one nucleotide. The V and J genes are TRBV4-3 and TRBJ1-2; no clear D gene. Germline V gene data show CDR1 as LGHNA and CDR2 as YSLEER. The CDR3 spans 13 residues. The CDR3: CASSQDRDYGYPF. CDR3 nucleotides: TGCGCCAGCAGCCAAGATCGAGACTATGGCTACCCCTTC.

As for this clonotype: A read error may explain this, as a much larger clone is one base away. The chain carries TRBV4-2 and TRBJ2-1, with D possibly matching TRBD2 (5 bases). Germline CDR1 LGHNA, CDR2 YNFKEQ. CDR3 length: 13 residues. CDR3 sequence reads: CAISRRWDHEQFF. As DNA, the CDR3 is TGTGCCATCAGCCGGAGGTGGGATCATGAGCAGTTCTTC.